These 25 T cell receptor beta chains came from one sample sequenced in a study of T cells in pancreatic ductal adenocarcinoma. Assay: immunoSEQ multiplex PCR; the TCRdb copy retains only in-frame clones and omits some. The sample includes about 100,000 clones, over 90% of them seen just once. Selected pancreatic ductal adenocarcinoma patients had undergone surgery without neoadjuvant therapy. The sample comprised PBMCs. All receptors derive from a human donor with pancreatic ductal adenocarcinoma.

This chain links TRBV19 with TRBJ1-5; the match to TRBD1 covers 9 bases. V lost 10 bases, J lost 7 bases, and 8 bases stayed unmatched. The CDR3 covers 13 residues. From germline, CDR1 is LNHDA and CDR2 SQIVND (reference sequence). CDR3: CATRDRVDQPQHF. The CDR3 coding sequence is TGTGCCACCCGGGACAGGGTGGACCAGCCCCAGCATTTT.

The chain uses TRBV19 and TRBJ2-3; D is undetermined. The CDR3 sequence is 15 residues long. Trimming shortened V by 4 bases and J by 0 bases, and 11 bases separated the two germline ends. The germline V gene has CDR1 LNHDA and CDR2 SQIVND (reference sequence). CDR3 coding DNA: TGTGCCAGTAGTAATAGCCCGAGTAGCACAGATACGCAGTATTTT. As protein: CASSNSPSSTDTQYF.

V is TRBV12-5 and J is TRBJ2-7; 8 positions agree with TRBD2. CDR1 and CDR2 (germline): LGHNT, FRNRAP. V lost 0 bases to trimming and J lost 6 bases; unmatched junction nucleotides: 13. The CDR3 sequence is 17 residues long. CDR3 sequence (DNA): TGTGCTAGTGGTTTGGTACGGGGTAGCGGGGCGGAGGGCGAGCAGTACTTC. This translates into CASGLVRGSGAEGEQYF. Variable domain in full (rest from reference TRBV12-5 and TRBJ2-7): DARVTQTPRHKVTEMGQEVTMRCQPILGHNTVFWYRQTMMQGLELLAYFRNRAPLDDSGMPKDRFSAEMPDATLATLKIQPSEPRDSAVYFCASGLVRGSGAEGEQYFGPGTRLTVT.

Only one count was recorded for this clone. The genes are TRBV4-2 and TRBJ2-5; 9 nucleotides match TRBD2. The CDR3 contains 19 residues. V was pared by 0 bases and J by 0 bases, with 11 bases of the junction left unmatched. Germline values: CDR1 LGHNA, CDR2 YNFKEQ. CDR3 nucleotide sequence: TGTGCCAGCAGCCAAGACGTCACTAGCGGGTGGGGATACCAAGAGACCCAGTACTTC. Its protein is CASSQDVTSGWGYQETQYF.

The chain has TRBV11-2 and TRBJ2-5; TRBD1 agrees at 8 bases. CDR3 length: 14 residues. J lost 5 bases, V lost 5 bases, and 7 bases had no gene match. CDR1 SGHAT and CDR2 FQNNGV come from the germline V gene. CDR3 in DNA: TGTGCCAGCAGCCCCGTGACAGGGGATGAGACCCAGTACTTC. Translation: CASSPVTGDETQYF.

This chain uses TRBV7-2 with TRBJ2-7; 8 bases agree with TRBD2. J lost 0 bases, V lost 4 bases, and 14 bases had no gene match. Germline CDR1 reads SGHTA; CDR2 reads FQGNSA. This CDR3 has 18 residues. CDR3 nucleotides: TGTGCCAGCAGCTACGGAGGGCTAGCGGGTGGGTACTCCTACGAGCAGTACTTC. Translating gives CASSYGGLAGGYSYEQYF.

The V call is TRBV15, the J call TRBJ2-1; D ambiguous. Looked up from germline, CDR1 is LNHNV and CDR2 is YYDKDF (reference sequence). The CDR3 runs to 13 residues. Trimming took 1 base from V and 5 from J, leaving 6 bases between them. The CDR3: CATSRGADNEQFF. The CDR3 DNA sequence: TGTGCCACCAGCAGAGGTGCAGACAATGAGCAGTTCTTC.

The rearrangement uses TRBV5-1 and TRBJ2-3; TRBD1 agrees at 8 bases. This CDR3 is 18 amino acids long. V dropped 0 bases and J dropped 1; count of bases not matched to a gene: 10. Germline assignment: CDR1 SGHRS and CDR2 YFSETQ. The CDR3 sequence: CASSLAALTGARTDTQYF. The CDR3 DNA reads TGCGCCAGCAGCTTGGCCGCCCTGACAGGGGCCCGCACAGATACGCAGTATTTT. Based on the CDR3 plus reference TRBV5-1 and TRBJ2-3, the full variable domain is KAGVTQTPRYLIKTRGQQVTLSCSPISGHRSVSWYQQTPGQGLQFLFEYFSETQRNKGNFPGRFSGRQFSNSRSEMNVSTLELGDSALYLCASSLAALTGARTDTQYFGPGTRLTVL.

V and J are TRBV29-1 and TRBJ2-1, with TRBD2 as a possible D gene (6 bases). The CDR3 has 13 amino acids. Germline V gene data show CDR1 as SQVTM and CDR2 as ANQGSEA. The V and J ends lost 5 bases and 1 base respectively, with 9 bases between them. The CDR3 DNA is TGCAGCGTTATTCTAGCGTCCTACAATGAGCAGTTCTTC. This gives the protein CSVILASYNEQFF.

The V and J genes are TRBV18 and TRBJ2-7; tentatively, D is TRBD2 (5 bases). From germline, CDR1 is KGHSH and CDR2 LQKENI. Trimming took off 0 bases at V and 5 bases at J, with 11 bases between the two ends. The CDR3 loop spans 14 amino acids. As DNA, the CDR3 is TGTGCCAGCTCACCACCGATACGGGATAACGAGCAGTACTTC. It encodes CASSPPIRDNEQYF.

Note on this clone: This sample also contains other DNA sequences that code for the same CDR3. DNA for the CDR3: TGTGCCAGCAGCTTAGGATCAGGCCTATCCTACGAGCAGTACTTC. It translates to CASSLGSGLSYEQYF. The chain is built from TRBV7-2 and TRBJ2-7; D not certain. Germline values: CDR1 SGHTA, CDR2 FQGNSA. Between the trimmed V and J ends, which lost 1 base and 1 base, there was a span of 11 bases. The CDR3 has 15 residues.

The chain uses TRBV7-9 and TRBJ1-1; 9 positions match TRBD1. V dropped 5 bases and J dropped 2; count of bases not matched to a gene: 3. The CDR3 has 14 amino acids. Germline assignment: CDR1 SEHNR and CDR2 FQNEAQ (reference sequence). In nucleotides, the CDR3 is TGTGCCAGCAGCCCGACAGGGGGTAACACTGAAGCTTTCTTT. This gives the protein CASSPTGGNTEAFF.

The chain links TRBV28 to TRBJ2-3, with D possibly TRBD2 on 6 matching bases. This CDR3 spans 14 amino acids. V was trimmed by 6 bases and J by 2 bases, leaving 12 bases between them. Germline V gene lookup returns CDR1 MDHEN and CDR2 SYDVKM. The CDR3 nucleotides are TGTGCCAGCAGCAGGGACTTCAACACAGATACGCAGTATTTT. It codes for CASSRDFNTDTQYF.

Concerning this clone: Other DNA sequences in the sample encode the same CDR3. CDR3 loop: CASSLSSYEQYF. Here the CDR3 DNA reads TGTGCCAGCAGTCTTAGCTCCTACGAGCAGTACTTC. The V gene is TRBV7-2, the J gene TRBJ2-7; no reliable D call. With 6 bases removed from V and 0 bases from J, the gap between germline ends came to 6 bases. Germline V CDR1 and CDR2: SGHTA, FQGNSA. The CDR3 sequence is 12 residues long.

V is TRBV6-5 and J is TRBJ1-5; 10 bases line up with TRBD1. The CDR3 runs to 15 residues. CDR1 is MNHEY, CDR2 SVGAGI, per germline. Trimming took 0 bases from V and 6 from J; bases not matched to a gene: 2. CDR3 in amino acids: CASSYSGDRGQPQHF. As DNA, the CDR3 is TGTGCCAGCAGTTACTCGGGGGACAGGGGTCAGCCCCAGCATTTT.

The V and J genes are TRBV28 and TRBJ1-2; D is ambiguous. The CDR3 consists of 13 residues. The germline V gene has CDR1 MDHEN and CDR2 SYDVKM. V lost 6 bases and J 6 bases, leaving 14 bases between the germline ends. The CDR3 DNA follows: TGTGCCAGCAGCGGTAAAATATTTGATGGCTACACCTTC. Its protein is CASSGKIFDGYTF.

The J gene is TRBJ2-7, the V gene TRBV9; tentatively, D is TRBD2 (5 bases). The CDR3 extends over 16 amino acids. Germline V gene data show CDR1 as SGDLS and CDR2 as YYNGEE. The germline V and J ends were trimmed by 4 bases and 0 bases, with 17 bases remaining between them. The DNA of the CDR3 is TGTGCCAGCAGCCAAGGAGGCACGGCCGCCTCCTACGAGCAGTACTTC. It specifies CASSQGGTAASYEQYF. The variable domain in full, with the rest retrieved from reference TRBV9 and TRBJ2-7, is DSGVTQTPKHLITATGQRVTLRCSPRSGDLSVYWYQQSLDQGLQFLIQYYNGEERAKGNILERFSAQQFPDLHSELNLSSLELGDSALYFCASSQGGTAASYEQYFGPGTRLTVT.

The rearrangement uses TRBV12-5 and TRBJ2-1; D is unresolved. Trimming removed 6 bases at V and 6 bases at J, with 6 bases between. Germline CDR1 is LGHNT and CDR2 is FRNRAP. There are 11 residues in the CDR3. CDR3: CASGVSNEQFF. The CDR3 DNA reads as TGTGCTAGTGGGGTTAGCAATGAGCAGTTCTTC.

This clone was seen once. J is TRBJ1-1 and V is TRBV28; perhaps TRBD1 as D (6 bases). The CDR3 runs to 13 residues. Trimming took off 5 bases at V and 0 bases at J, with 7 bases between the two ends. The V gene's germline CDR1 is MDHEN and CDR2 SYDVKM. The CDR3: CASSRDMNTEAFF. For the CDR3, the DNA is TGTGCCAGCAGTAGGGACATGAACACTGAAGCTTTCTTT.

The chain combines TRBV25-1 with TRBJ2-2; 7 nucleotides align to TRBD1. Germline V lookup: CDR1 MGHDK, CDR2 SYGVNS. The CDR3 loop spans 16 amino acids. V lost 4 bases, J lost 3 bases, and 8 bases stayed unmatched. The CDR3 DNA reads TGTGCCAGCAGTGCATCCCCCGGGACAGACACCGGGGAGCTGTTTTTT. Translating it yields CASSASPGTDTGELFF.

The rearrangement links TRBV27 to TRBJ2-3; D ambiguous. Germline loops: CDR1 MNHEY, CDR2 SMNVEV (reference sequence). This CDR3 has 17 residues. Trimming removed 1 base at V and 4 bases at J, with 18 bases between. As DNA, the CDR3 is TGTGCCAGCAGTTTATGGAGCCCCGCTAATACCCCAGATACGCAGTATTTT. This translates into CASSLWSPANTPDTQYF.

This rearrangement joins TRBV30 to TRBJ1-4, with a possible D match to TRBD1 (5 bases). V was shortened by 3 bases and J by 8 bases, with 22 bases between the two germline ends. The CDR3 is 16 amino acids. The germline gives CDR1 GTSNPN, CDR2 SVGIG (reference sequence). CDR3 sequence reads: CAWRERDSTVPEKLFF. CDR3 nucleotide sequence: TGTGCCTGGAGGGAGAGAGACAGCACAGTTCCAGAAAAACTGTTTTTT.

This chain joins TRBV18 and TRBJ2-7; TRBD2 might be the D (7 bases). Germline CDR1 and CDR2: KGHSH and LQKENI. V lost 4 bases and J 7 bases, leaving 14 bases between the germline ends. The CDR3 extends over 13 amino acids. The CDR3 DNA follows: TGTGCCAGCTCACAGGGGGGACTACGGGAGCAGTACTTC. Amino acids: CASSQGGLREQYF.

This chain uses TRBV30 with TRBJ1-4; possibly TRBD1 for D (5 bases). Germline V lookup: CDR1 GTSNPN, CDR2 SVGIG (reference sequence). Trimming left V 0 bases short and J 5 bases short, with 10 bases between. The CDR3 runs 14 residues. This CDR3 reads CAWSVAGGNEKLFF. The CDR3 DNA is TGTGCCTGGAGTGTGGCGGGGGGAAATGAAAAACTGTTTTTT.

The table lists this clone with a count of one. CDR3 amino acids: CASSSGTGSNQPQHF. Written as DNA, the CDR3 is TGTGCCAGCAGCTCAGGGACAGGTAGCAATCAGCCCCAGCATTTT. V usage is TRBV5-4 and J usage is TRBJ1-5; TRBD1 agrees at 8 bases. Germline CDR1 and CDR2: SGHNT and YYREEE (reference sequence). CDR3 size: 15 residues. J lost 0 bases, V lost 3 bases, and 2 bases had no gene match.